Below, 6 T cell receptor beta chains from the same sample are listed, as sequenced in a study of blood T cell repertoires in COVID-19. Assay: immunoSEQ multiplex PCR; the TCRdb copy retains only in-frame clones and omits some. The sample holds more than 200,000 clones, around 86% seen once. Sequenced: peripheral blood. All receptors derive from a man of 80 years or more with acute or convalescent COVID-19.

This chain uses TRBV9 with TRBJ1-4, with TRBD1 as a possible D gene (5 bases). CDR1 is SGDLS, CDR2 YYNGEE, per germline. The CDR3 covers 15 residues. V was cut by 0 bases and J by 7 bases, with 13 bases left in between. The CDR3 spells CASSVGGGYREKLFF. The CDR3 coding sequence is TGTGCCAGCAGCGTAGGGGGCGGTTACCGTGAAAAACTGTTTTTT.

This rearrangement joins TRBV4-1 to TRBJ1-5; D unclear. Germline V gives CDR1 MGHRA, CDR2 YSYEKL. This CDR3 contains 16 residues. V dropped 1 base and J dropped 2 bases, with 12 bases sitting between them. The DNA of the CDR3 is TGCGCCAGCAGCCAAGTTCCGGTCCTGGGCAATCAGCCCCAGCATTTT. Residues: CASSQVPVLGNQPQHF.

This clone appeared a few times. V is TRBV29-1 and J is TRBJ2-4, with D perhaps TRBD1 (6 bases). The CDR3 has 15 residues. Per the germline V gene, CDR1 is SQVTM and CDR2 is ANQGSEA. V dropped 4 bases and J dropped 0 bases, with 13 bases sitting between them. The CDR3: CSVGVRGTAKNIQYF. CDR3 nucleotide sequence: TGCAGCGTTGGAGTTAGGGGGACAGCCAAAAACATTCAGTACTTC. Drawing the rest from reference TRBV29-1 and TRBJ2-4, the complete variable domain is SAVISQKPSRDICQRGTSLTIQCQVDSQVTMMFWYRQQPGQSLTLIATANQGSEATYESGFVIDKFPISRPNLTFSTLTVSNMSPEDSSIYLCSVGVRGTAKNIQYFGAGTRLSVL.

This clone was observed a single time. This rearrangement joins TRBV5-1 to TRBJ2-7, with a weak D call TRBD2 (6 bases). This CDR3 is 14 amino acids long. Trimming left V 2 bases short and J 6 bases short, with 15 bases between. Germline V gene sequence: CDR1 SGHRS, CDR2 YFSETQ. The DNA for the CDR3 is TGCGCCAGCAGCTTCGGGACTGCGGCCCCCGAGCAGTACTTC. As protein: CASSFGTAAPEQYF.

The V call is TRBV5-6, the J call TRBJ1-4, with TRBD1 matching over 8 bases. The V and J ends lost 3 bases and 11 bases, in that order; junction bases with no gene match: 9. This CDR3 contains 14 residues. Germline V gene sequence: CDR1 SGHDT, CDR2 YYEEEE. This chain's CDR3 is CASSSDRALGKLFF. The CDR3 region has the DNA TGTGCCAGCAGCTCGGACAGGGCGTTAGGGAAACTGTTTTTT.

V usage is TRBV7-9 and J usage is TRBJ1-3; maybe TRBD1 (5 bases). The CDR3 totals 17 residues. Germline V lookup: CDR1 SEHNR, CDR2 FQNEAQ (reference sequence). V was trimmed by 5 bases and J by 2 bases, leaving 19 bases between them. CDR3 protein: CASSKKTGELAGNTIYF. CDR3 coding DNA: TGTGCCAGCAGCAAAAAAACGGGGGAATTAGCTGGAAACACCATATATTTT.